Each of the 15 T cell receptor beta chains below was sequenced from the same sample in a study of low-dose radiotherapy and immunotherapy resistance in tumors. Covering alpha and beta chains, TRAV- and TRBV-specific primers were used for the first-strand cDNA. The authors ran 20 PCR cycles to amplify TCRs with a constant-region primer and V-primer adapter. Using its own MiXCR run on the reads, TCRdb lists one record per CDR3 protein. The table lists roughly 14,000 distinct CDR3 sequences, 60% of them singletons. The receptors shown here come from a human donor with advanced metastatic prostate, ovarian, gallbladder or colorectal cancer (not recorded which). This table probably holds off-target reads from a library built for another chain.

J is TRBJ1-1 and V is TRBV7-2; TRBD1 is a possible D gene (5 bases). The V end was cut by 1 base, the J end by 4 bases, with 10 bases between. CDR1 and CDR2 (germline): SGHTA, FQGNSA. This CDR3 is built from 14 residues. The CDR3 DNA is TGTGCCAGCAGCTTAGGGTCGGGGACCACTGAAGCTTTCTTT. It is translated as CASSLGSGTTEAFF.

The gene calls are TRBV4-3 and TRBJ2-5; D is unclear. Germline CDR1 LGHNA, CDR2 YSLEER. V was clipped by 3 bases and J by 5 bases, with 10 bases between them. The CDR3 consists of 13 residues. The CDR3 here is CASSQNGRETQYF. As DNA, the CDR3 is TGCGCCAGCAGCCAGAACGGGCGGGAGACCCAGTACTTC.

V and J are TRBV11-2 and TRBJ1-1; D perhaps matches TRBD1 (6 bases). Per the germline V gene, CDR1 is SGHAT and CDR2 is FQNNGV. This CDR3 is 16 amino acids long. Between the trimmed V and J ends, which lost 9 bases and 1 base, there was a span of 21 bases. The CDR3 protein is CASTNKDGQQNTEAFF. CDR3 sequence (DNA): TGTGCCAGTACAAATAAAGATGGACAGCAGAACACTGAAGCTTTCTTT. Supplemented by reference TRBV11-2 and TRBJ1-1, the full variable domain reads EAGVAQSPRYKIIEKRQSVAFWCNPISGHATLYWYQQILGQGPKLLIQFQNNGVVDDSQLPKDRFSAERLKGVDSTLKIQPAKLEDSAVYLCASTNKDGQQNTEAFFGQGTRLTVV.

V is TRBV18 and J is TRBJ1-3; tentative D call: TRBD1 (5 bases). Germline CDR1 reads KGHSH; CDR2 reads LQKENI. V lost 2 bases and J 4 bases, leaving 15 bases between the germline ends. This CDR3 spans 16 amino acids. CDR3 sequence: CASSPSTEVLGNTIYF. In DNA form, the CDR3 reads TGTGCCAGCTCACCATCGACAGAGGTGTTGGGAAACACCATATATTTT. Supplemented by reference TRBV18 and TRBJ1-3, the full variable domain reads NAGVMQNPRHLVRRRGQEARLRCSPMKGHSHVYWYRQLPEEGLKFMVYLQKENIIDESGMPKERFSAEFPKEGPSILRIQQVVRGDSAAYFCASSPSTEVLGNTIYFGEGSWLTVV.

The V gene is TRBV6-1, the J gene TRBJ1-1; D not resolved. Per the germline V gene, CDR1 is MNHNS and CDR2 is SASEGT. V lost 3 bases to trimming and J lost 0 bases, with 14 bases between them. The CDR3 is 16 residues long. In DNA form, the CDR3 reads TGTGCCAGCAGTGATGGGGTGACGGGAATGAACACTGAAGCTTTCTTT. Residues: CASSDGVTGMNTEAFF.

The chain uses TRBV7-2 and TRBJ1-6; D call uncertain. Germline values: CDR1 SGHTA, CDR2 FQGNSA. The CDR3 sequence is 16 residues long. Trimming took off 2 bases at V and 6 bases at J, with 14 bases between the two ends. The CDR3 is CASSLFSGFGNSPLHF. The CDR3 DNA reads TGTGCCAGCAGCTTATTTTCCGGGTTCGGTAATTCACCCCTCCACTTT.

The J gene is TRBJ1-1, the V gene TRBV4-2, with 7 nucleotides matching TRBD1. Looked up from germline, CDR1 is LGHNA and CDR2 is YNFKEQ. J gave up 0 bases and V 0 bases, and 1 base lay outside the gene matches. The CDR3 runs to 15 residues. The CDR3 nucleotides read TGTGCCAGCAGCCAAGATACAGGGGTGAACACTGAAGCTTTCTTT. Translation: CASSQDTGVNTEAFF.

The V gene is TRBV7-2, the J gene TRBJ1-2; perhaps TRBD1 as D (5 bases). CDR1 and CDR2 from the germline V gene are SGHTA and FQGNSA. V lost 2 bases and J lost 4, with 14 bases in between. This CDR3 comprises 15 residues. Here the CDR3 DNA reads TGTGCCAGCAGCTTACAGGGAGTACAACTCTATGGCTACACCTTC. Translating gives CASSLQGVQLYGYTF.

V gene TRBV7-2 combines with J gene TRBJ2-3, with 10 bases fitting TRBD1. Germline CDR1 reads SGHTA; CDR2 reads FQGNSA. CDR3 length: 14 amino acids. Trimming cost V 8 bases and J 4 bases; bases outside gene matches: 6. The CDR3, as DNA: TGTGCCAGCGCGCGGGACAGGGGACCAGATACGCAGTATTTT. Its translation is CASARDRGPDTQYF. Complete variable domain (other parts from reference TRBV7-2 and TRBJ2-3): GAGVSQSPSNKVTEKGKDVELRCDPISGHTALYWYRQSLGQGLEFLIYFQGNSAPDKSGLPSDRFSAERTGGSVSTLTIQRTQQEDSAVYLCASARDRGPDTQYFGPGTRLTVL.

The chain has TRBV28 and TRBJ2-3; 8 bases map to TRBD2. The CDR3 sequence is 15 residues long. The trim removed 2 bases at V and 6 bases at J, leaving 7 bases unmatched. The germline CDR1 and CDR2 sequences are MDHEN and SYDVKM. Written as DNA, the CDR3 is TGTGCCAGCAGTTTACGGGGCGGGAGGCGGGATACGCAGTATTTT. Translated: CASSLRGGRRDTQYF.

The chain joins TRBV27 to TRBJ2-2; possibly TRBD2 for D (5 bases). V dropped 4 bases and J dropped 6 bases, with 9 bases sitting between them. Germline CDR1 and CDR2: MNHEY and SMNVEV (reference sequence). The CDR3 contains 13 residues. The CDR3 DNA follows: TGTGCCAGCAGTTCACGAGGGTCCGGGGAGCTGTTTTTT. It encodes CASSSRGSGELFF.

The chain carries TRBV28 and TRBJ1-6, with D perhaps matching TRBD1 (6 bases). V dropped 1 base and J dropped 11 bases, with 15 bases sitting between them. CDR1 is MDHEN, CDR2 SYDVKM, per germline. The CDR3 extends over 15 amino acids. The CDR3 sequence: CASSLSSGRGAPLHF. Here the CDR3 DNA reads TGTGCCAGCAGTTTATCCTCGGGCAGGGGAGCACCCCTCCACTTT.

The V and J genes are TRBV6-2 or TRBV6-3 and TRBJ1-5; D is ambiguous. The V and J ends lost 2 bases and 0 bases respectively, with 5 bases between them. This CDR3 region has 14 residues. Germline V CDR1 and CDR2: MNHEY, SVGEGT. CDR3 region: CASSYAGSNQPQHF. Here the CDR3 DNA reads TGTGCCAGCAGTTACGCGGGTAGCAATCAGCCCCAGCATTTT.

The chain links TRBV6-1 to TRBJ1-4; D gene unclear. This CDR3 region has 13 residues. Germline values: CDR1 MNHNS, CDR2 SASEGT. The V end lost 4 bases, the J end lost 8 bases, and 11 bases lay between the germline ends. The CDR3 is CASSVEHYEKLFF. The CDR3 nucleotides are TGTGCCAGCAGTGTAGAGCACTACGAAAAACTGTTTTTT.

V gene TRBV25-1 combines with J gene TRBJ1-2; D remains unclear. Germline assignment: CDR1 MGHDK and CDR2 SYGVNS. The ends were cut back, 2 bases at V and 0 bases at J, with 7 bases in the middle. This CDR3 is 14 amino acids long. CDR3 nucleotide sequence: TGTGCCAGCAGTGAACAGGCCACTAACTATGGCTACACCTTC. This sequence encodes CASSEQATNYGYTF.